This TCR beta chain was identified during a study of T cell responses to AZD1222 COVID-19 vaccine. Sequenced by immunoSEQ multiplex PCR; TCRdb stores in-frame clones only, minus some. In the table there are under 110,000 clones, around 87% of which are singletons. The CDR3 consists of 13 residues. Germline loops: CDR1 SQVTM, CDR2 ANQGSEA. The V and J ends lost 6 bases and 6 bases, in that order; junction bases with no gene match: 3. The sequence came from an adult who received the AZD1222 COVID-19 vaccine. Specimen: peripheral blood, collected 28 days after the second AZD1222 dose. The rearrangement joins TRBV29-1 to TRBJ2-1; 12 positions agree with TRBD2. Written as DNA, the CDR3 is TGCAGCGTCTCTAGCGGGAGGGCCAATGAGCAGTTCTTC. Translated: CSVSSGRANEQFF.